This TCR beta chain emerged from a study of CD8 T cells in Susac syndrome. The ends lost 4 bases at V and 7 bases at J; junction bases unmatched: 11. This CDR3 comprises 18 residues. Per germline, CDR1 SNHLY and CDR2 FYNNEI. cDNA came from 0.5 to 1 ug RNA primed by random hexamers. Amplification of TCR beta CDR3 across 54 Vbeta and 13 Jbeta was performed with immunoSEQ multiplex PCR. TCRdb re-derived calls from the immunoSEQ multiplex PCR reads in MiXCR, one entry per CDR3 protein. The sample has 250,000 to 300,000 distinct CDR3 sequences; approximately 81% are singletons. Sequencing of TCR beta, carried out with a high-throughput approach, was applied to CD8+ and CD4+ T cells from the blood. The multiple sclerosis controls, all treatment-naive patients, had relapsing-remitting disease that was stable or active. Bulk CD8+ and CD4+ cells came from magnetic negative isolation; CD8+ TEMRA by FACS.

Input material: CD8+ T cells from PBMCs. This TCR derives from a human donor with multiple sclerosis. The chain is built from TRBV2 and TRBJ2-1; 15 bases are a match to TRBD2. The CDR3 sequence: CASSAGLAGGLSGNEQFF. The DNA for the CDR3 is TGTGCCAGCAGTGCGGGACTAGCGGGAGGACTTTCGGGAAATGAGCAGTTCTTC.